The sequence of this T cell receptor (beta chain) was determined in a study of shared clonotypes between healthy human individuals. As for the study in general: A few men and a couple of women, aged 18 to 49, were donors.

Findings and caveats of the study: When compared with the clonotypes that were shared by all four sorted-subset donors, the non-shared clonotypes turned out to have lower generation probabilities.

Adult Caucasians living in Nashville, Tennessee made up all of the donors. CDR1 is DFQATT and CDR2 is SNEGSKA in the germline V gene (reference sequence). The CDR3 has 11 amino acids. V was pared by 3 bases and J by 8 bases, with 7 bases between. Of note for this clone: Its antigen is unidentified. The sample has other DNA sequences that encode this CDR3 too.

The material for each subset, its genomic DNA, was split evenly across several immunoSEQ plates. The data were produced by immunoSEQ multiplex PCR, yet TCRdb's version contains in-frame clones alone and is incomplete. The table lists approximately 1,500,000 clones, around 98% of them singletons, with about 0.45% in the top ten. The TCR originated in a man between 25 and 39 years old in good health. Sequencing used naive CD4+ T cells sorted from blood. Regarding subset: CD45RA+ positively selected. The V and J genes are TRBV20-1 and TRBJ1-4; the D gene is possibly TRBD1 (5 bases). The CDR3 loop is CSASQGEKLFF. The DNA of the CDR3 is TGCAGTGCTAGCCAGGGCGAAAAACTGTTTTTT.